A selection of T cell receptor beta chains follows, all from one sample in a study of CD8+ T cells in alopecia areata. Using immunoSEQ multiplex PCR, the repertoire was profiled, and TCRdb retains in-frame clones only, with some absent. Among roughly 150,000 clones, 45% to 60% were seen once, and the ten largest hold approximately 19%. The sequences come from CD8+ T cells sorted from blood, collected at week 0. These receptor sequences come from a human donor with alopecia areata. The conserved cysteine and the conserved F or W are not part of the CDR3 here. Each record gives: CDR3 protein, J gene, V gene, D gene, CDR3 length. D genes are given only for firm matches.

CDR3aa: SVDLGPTNTEAF
j_gene: TRBJ1-1
v_gene: TRBV29-1
d_gene: -
len: 12

CDR3aa: SVDKARGDSPLH
j_gene: TRBJ1-6
v_gene: TRBV29-1
d_gene: TRBD1
len: 12

CDR3aa: ASSQGSGETYEQY
j_gene: TRBJ2-7
v_gene: TRBV4-3
d_gene: -
len: 13

CDR3aa: ASSSTRDGTYEQY
j_gene: TRBJ2-7
v_gene: TRBV7-9
d_gene: -
len: 13

CDR3aa: ASSQEAGELF
j_gene: TRBJ2-2
v_gene: TRBV14
d_gene: -
len: 10

CDR3aa: ASSSFGANQPQH
j_gene: TRBJ1-5
v_gene: TRBV27
d_gene: -
len: 12

CDR3aa: AWREAVNTEAF
j_gene: TRBJ1-1
v_gene: TRBV30
d_gene: -
len: 11

CDR3aa: ASSLGWAEAF
j_gene: TRBJ1-1
v_gene: TRBV13
d_gene: -
len: 10

CDR3aa: ASSQDPGQVYNEQF
j_gene: TRBJ2-1
v_gene: TRBV4-3
d_gene: -
len: 14

CDR3aa: ASGLTGDQPQH
j_gene: TRBJ1-5
v_gene: TRBV12-5
d_gene: -
len: 11

CDR3aa: ASGSAPSGGVYEQY
j_gene: TRBJ2-7
v_gene: TRBV12-5
d_gene: TRBD2
len: 14

CDR3aa: ASSQDLYDQPQH
j_gene: TRBJ1-5
v_gene: TRBV4-3
d_gene: -
len: 12

CDR3aa: ASSLTRQGTYEQY
j_gene: TRBJ2-7
v_gene: TRBV7-8
d_gene: TRBD1
len: 13

CDR3aa: SVVRRDTEAF
j_gene: TRBJ1-1
v_gene: TRBV29-1
d_gene: -
len: 10

CDR3aa: SVDGGDGYT
j_gene: TRBJ1-2
v_gene: TRBV29-1
d_gene: -
len: 9

CDR3aa: ASSSGTGFYSGANVLT
j_gene: TRBJ2-6
v_gene: TRBV7-3
d_gene: TRBD1
len: 16

CDR3aa: ASGLQGLAKETQY
j_gene: TRBJ2-5
v_gene: TRBV11-2
d_gene: TRBD2
len: 13

CDR3aa: ASVQEGVNTEAF
j_gene: TRBJ1-1
v_gene: TRBV7-6
d_gene: -
len: 12

CDR3aa: ASSIPGQNEQY
j_gene: TRBJ2-7
v_gene: TRBV19
d_gene: -
len: 11

CDR3aa: ASSPYRDATGETQY
j_gene: TRBJ2-5
v_gene: TRBV7-8
d_gene: -
len: 14

CDR3aa: ASSMSDRGYNEQF
j_gene: TRBJ2-1
v_gene: TRBV18
d_gene: TRBD1
len: 13

CDR3aa: ASSSSREPISPLH
j_gene: TRBJ1-6
v_gene: TRBV7-9
d_gene: -
len: 13

CDR3aa: SVGGSYEQY
j_gene: TRBJ2-7
v_gene: TRBV29-1
d_gene: -
len: 9

CDR3aa: ASSLGLGLEPQH
j_gene: TRBJ1-5
v_gene: TRBV7-9
d_gene: -
len: 12

CDR3aa: AWSVSQYYEQY
j_gene: TRBJ2-7
v_gene: TRBV30
d_gene: -
len: 11

CDR3aa: ATSRPLYGGRAPPYEQY
j_gene: TRBJ2-7
v_gene: TRBV15
d_gene: -
len: 17

CDR3aa: ASSLSQGEINQPQH
j_gene: TRBJ1-5
v_gene: TRBV27
d_gene: TRBD1
len: 14

CDR3aa: AWMGRQAKNIQY
j_gene: TRBJ2-4
v_gene: TRBV30
d_gene: -
len: 12

CDR3aa: SGDRGEIGYT
j_gene: TRBJ1-2
v_gene: TRBV29-1
d_gene: TRBD1
len: 10

CDR3aa: ASSQEVQGNYYGYT
j_gene: TRBJ1-2
v_gene: TRBV4-3
d_gene: TRBD1
len: 14

CDR3aa: ASSYRAPYEQY
j_gene: TRBJ2-7
v_gene: TRBV27
d_gene: -
len: 11

CDR3aa: ASSFSRGEDGYT
j_gene: TRBJ1-2
v_gene: TRBV7-9
d_gene: -
len: 12

CDR3aa: ASSRQVSEQY
j_gene: -
v_gene: TRBV7-9
d_gene: -
len: 10

CDR3aa: ASSQGTHNEQF
j_gene: TRBJ2-1
v_gene: TRBV14
d_gene: -
len: 11

CDR3aa: ASSLGTSGGLSSYNEQF
j_gene: TRBJ2-1
v_gene: TRBV13
d_gene: TRBD2
len: 17

CDR3aa: ASSLVGGDSYNEQF
j_gene: TRBJ2-1
v_gene: TRBV7-9
d_gene: -
len: 14

CDR3aa: ASSLPTGGDEQY
j_gene: TRBJ2-7
v_gene: TRBV13
d_gene: TRBD1
len: 12

CDR3aa: SVSTTSGSYEQY
j_gene: TRBJ2-7
v_gene: TRBV29-1
d_gene: TRBD2
len: 12

CDR3aa: ASSLTSGGAYNEQF
j_gene: TRBJ2-1
v_gene: TRBV5-1
d_gene: TRBD2
len: 14

CDR3aa: ASSLSRGDEQF
j_gene: TRBJ2-1
v_gene: TRBV27
d_gene: -
len: 11

CDR3aa: SVESDTTYEQY
j_gene: TRBJ2-7
v_gene: TRBV29-1
d_gene: -
len: 11

CDR3aa: SVEDPDGTDTQY
j_gene: TRBJ2-3
v_gene: TRBV29-1
d_gene: -
len: 12

CDR3aa: AVTDRGAGNEQF
j_gene: TRBJ2-1
v_gene: TRBV6-5
d_gene: TRBD1
len: 12

CDR3aa: ASSMGLGTGIYNEQF
j_gene: TRBJ2-1
v_gene: TRBV19
d_gene: TRBD1
len: 15

CDR3aa: ASSQDLDRVDEQF
j_gene: TRBJ2-1
v_gene: TRBV4-3
d_gene: TRBD1
len: 13

CDR3aa: ASGPDREYNEQF
j_gene: TRBJ2-1
v_gene: TRBV12-5
d_gene: TRBD1
len: 12

CDR3aa: AWETGEDEAF
j_gene: TRBJ1-1
v_gene: TRBV30
d_gene: TRBD1
len: 10

CDR3aa: ASSRGTGDGYT
j_gene: TRBJ1-2
v_gene: TRBV7-9
d_gene: TRBD1
len: 11

CDR3aa: ASSSMGVGETQY
j_gene: TRBJ2-5
v_gene: TRBV7-6
d_gene: -
len: 12

CDR3aa: ASSVEDSGELF
j_gene: TRBJ2-2
v_gene: TRBV9
d_gene: -
len: 11

CDR3aa: ASSGGRPPLH
j_gene: TRBJ1-6
v_gene: TRBV9
d_gene: -
len: 10

CDR3aa: ASSVEAATDSPLH
j_gene: TRBJ1-6
v_gene: TRBV9
d_gene: -
len: 13

CDR3aa: ASSQVQGVTYEQY
j_gene: TRBJ2-7
v_gene: TRBV4-1
d_gene: TRBD1
len: 13

CDR3aa: AISEMGGGEQY
j_gene: TRBJ2-7
v_gene: TRBV10-3
d_gene: -
len: 11

CDR3aa: AWSDHGLLDLNYGYT
j_gene: TRBJ1-2
v_gene: TRBV30
d_gene: -
len: 15

CDR3aa: ASRLGDEHTYEQY
j_gene: TRBJ2-7
v_gene: TRBV7-8
d_gene: -
len: 13

CDR3aa: AWSSGELF
j_gene: TRBJ2-2
v_gene: TRBV30
d_gene: -
len: 8

CDR3aa: VNLLSGGESGANVLT
j_gene: TRBJ2-6
v_gene: TRBV2
d_gene: TRBD2
len: 15

CDR3aa: ASSLDRLPYEQY
j_gene: TRBJ2-7
v_gene: TRBV23-1
d_gene: -
len: 12